This record looks at one T cell receptor (beta chain) sequence and its context. The antigen is unknown. The 120-subject validation cohort, separate from the 666-subject first cohort, included the donors. The data belong to a study of cytomegalovirus exposure and HLA in healthy donors. Study-level background: The same platform was used for the 120 validation repertoires and the roughly 730 first-cohort repertoires, a later analysis reported. Notes on the study in general: Within the 120 validation repertoires, first-cohort TCR clusters tended to co-occur, according to a later analysis. Most TCR sequences were rare, but some public TCRs occurred in many donors.

Here immunoSEQ multiplex PCR was the method, and the copy in TCRdb shows in-frame clones only, minus some. The table has around 250,000 clones, 90% seen once. Sequencing was carried out using PBMCs. The sequence was obtained from a young woman in good health and CMV-seronegative.

The CDR3 coding sequence is TGCGCCAGCGGCGGGACCAAAGCTAACTATGGCTACACCTTC. It codes for CASGGTKANYGYTF. The J gene is TRBJ1-2, the V gene TRBV10-2, with D maybe TRBD1 (5 bases). The CDR3 runs to 14 residues. Deletions cut 8 bases from V and 0 bases from J, with 13 bases between. The germline V gene has CDR1 WSHSY and CDR2 SAAADI.